The clone carrying this T cell receptor (beta chain) was counted at least ten times. Its antigen is as yet unknown. V lost 1 base and J 3 bases, leaving 8 bases between the germline ends. Germline V gene data show CDR1 as SGHVS and CDR2 as FNYEAQ. The CDR3 contains 14 residues. For TCR, cDNA came from 5'RACE template switching, which added a universal primer site and UMIs. MiXCR, run by TCRdb on the 5' RACE reads, gives a single entry per CDR3 protein. The sample lists approximately 250,000 distinct CDR3 sequences, about 5.2% occurring once. The data stem from a study of T cells after yellow fever vaccination. Study findings and constraints: Clones that expanded after primary vaccination mostly reappeared after the booster (over 95% CD4, approximately 85% CD8).

This sample comprised CD4+ T cells sorted from PBMCs, obtained on the day of the yellow fever booster vaccination. This sequence joins TRBV7-6 and TRBJ2-3, with D perhaps TRBD1 (5 bases). This clonotype originated in a man younger than 35 who received the YFV17D yellow fever vaccine. CDR3 in amino acids: CASSLDRITDTQYF. The CDR3 DNA follows: TGTGCCAGCAGCTTAGACAGGATTACAGATACGCAGTATTTT.